This T cell receptor beta chain was sequenced in a study of cytomegalovirus exposure and HLA in healthy donors. Study findings and constraints: Cytomegalovirus status, reportedly, was diagnosed with high specificity and sensitivity by the classifier. Listed as cytomegalovirus-associated were 164 TCR beta chains.

In its sample, this clone was seen once. The antigen is unknown. Method: immunoSEQ multiplex PCR; TCRdb's copy keeps in-frame clones and lacks some. Seen here are about 130,000 clones, roughly 89% observed once, and the top ten hold roughly 9.2%. Separate from the approximately 720-subject first cohort was the roughly 130-subject validation cohort, to which the donors belonged. Sequenced material: PBMCs. This TCR was recovered from a woman between 18 and 29 years old in good health and CMV-seropositive.

The CDR3 region is CASTEAGGLNTGELFF. The CDR3 DNA reads TGTGCCAGCACCGAAGCGGGGGGGCTGAACACCGGGGAGCTGTTTTTT. This chain links TRBV7-2 with TRBJ2-2; 10 nucleotides line up with TRBD2. Germline-derived CDR1 and CDR2 are SGHTA and FQGNSA. The CDR3 loop spans 16 amino acids. V gave up 7 bases and J gave up 1 base; unmatched junction bases: 6. Filled out from reference TRBV7-2 and TRBJ2-2, the complete variable domain reads GAGVSQSPSNKVTEKGKDVELRCDPISGHTALYWYRQSLGQGLEFLIYFQGNSAPDKSGLPSDRFSAERTGGSVSTLTIQRTQQEDSAVYLCASTEAGGLNTGELFFGEGSRLTVL.